Each of the 13 T cell receptor beta chains below was sequenced from the same sample in a study of shared clonotypes between healthy human individuals. TCRdb's copy holds only in-frame clones and misses some; the assay was immunoSEQ multiplex PCR. The repertoire holds about 2,500,000 clones, with over 85% as singletons. Sequenced material: naive CD4+ T cells sorted from blood. The subset here: CD45RA+ positively selected. These receptors came from a man between 18 and 29 years old in good health.

This chain joins TRBV19 and TRBJ2-1, with 12 bases fitting TRBD1. Trimming at V came to 5 bases and at J to 8 bases, leaving 10 bases not matched to a gene. CDR1 is LNHDA and CDR2 is SQIVND in the germline V gene (reference sequence). This CDR3 has 16 residues. The CDR3 DNA is TGTGCCAGTAGTGATTGGGACAGGGGGCGCAGGGATGAGCAGTTCTTC. It yields the protein CASSDWDRGRRDEQFF.

The chain joins TRBV5-5 to TRBJ1-4; 8 positions agree with TRBD1. Trimming removed 2 bases from V and 4 bases from J; junction bases left unmatched: 10. Germline values: CDR1 SGHKS, CDR2 YYEKEE (reference sequence). The CDR3 consists of 17 residues. CDR3 loop: CASSLIGQGIVNEKLFF. CDR3 nucleotide sequence: TGTGCCAGCAGCTTAATTGGACAGGGAATAGTTAATGAAAAACTGTTTTTT.

J is TRBJ2-1 and V is TRBV19; the match to TRBD2 covers 11 bases. The germline V gene has CDR1 LNHDA and CDR2 SQIVND (reference sequence). This CDR3 is built from 15 residues. With V trimmed by 3 bases and J by 7 bases, 5 bases remained unmatched. The CDR3 here is CASSILSSGRNEQFF. For the CDR3, the DNA is TGTGCCAGTAGTATTTTGTCTAGCGGGAGGAATGAGCAGTTCTTC.

The V gene is TRBV18, the J gene TRBJ2-7; no reliable D call. With 3 bases removed from V and 5 bases from J, the gap between germline ends came to 11 bases. Germline assignment: CDR1 KGHSH and CDR2 LQKENI. This CDR3 is 13 amino acids long. The CDR3 protein is CASSPSLGDEQYF. The CDR3 DNA reads TGTGCCAGCTCACCGTCCTTAGGAGACGAGCAGTACTTC.

This clone was observed a few times. The V call is TRBV11-2, the J call TRBJ1-2; D is possibly TRBD1 (6 bases). Germline V gene lookup returns CDR1 SGHAT and CDR2 FQNNGV. This CDR3 comprises 15 residues. Trimming removed 0 bases at V and 6 bases at J, with 14 bases between. The CDR3 sequence: CASSLDWTAGHGYTF. The CDR3 DNA follows: TGTGCCAGCAGCTTAGATTGGACAGCAGGGCATGGCTACACCTTC.

This chain connects TRBV6-1 to TRBJ1-2, with D possibly matching TRBD1 (5 bases). The germline V and J ends were trimmed by 5 bases and 2 bases, with 9 bases remaining between them. The length of the CDR3 is 13 residues. The germline CDR1 and CDR2 sequences are MNHNS and SASEGT. CDR3 bases: TGTGCCAGCAGTCGGGACCTAAACTATGGCTACACCTTC. Its translation is CASSRDLNYGYTF.

The gene calls are TRBV28 and TRBJ1-6; weak D call: TRBD1 (5 bases). This CDR3 comprises 14 residues. Germline V gene data show CDR1 as MDHEN and CDR2 as SYDVKM. Trimming cost V 8 bases and J 8 bases, with 16 bases left between them. The CDR3 sequence: CASAPRGGDSPLHF. The CDR3 nucleotides read TGTGCCAGCGCCCCACGGGGGGGGGATTCACCCCTCCACTTT.

This chain joins TRBV5-1 and TRBJ2-5, with 8 nucleotides matching TRBD1. V was pared by 4 bases and J by 1 base, with 6 bases of the junction left unmatched. Germline values: CDR1 SGHRS, CDR2 YFSETQ. This CDR3 spans 15 amino acids. As DNA, the CDR3 is TGCGCCAGCAGCAGAAGGACAGGGTCCCAAGAGACCCAGTACTTC. As protein: CASSRRTGSQETQYF.

V and J are TRBV6-9 and TRBJ1-2, with 9 bases lining up with TRBD1. In germline, CDR1 is MNHGY, CDR2 SVAAGI. This CDR3 has 20 amino acids. The V and J ends lost 6 bases and 8 bases, in that order; junction bases with no gene match: 28. The CDR3 DNA reads as TGTGCCAGCAGCCAAAGGACAGGGGAGGGGGAGGAGGGCTACACCCGGGGCTACACCTTC. Protein: CASSQRTGEGEEGYTRGYTF.

With respect to this clone: At one end, the junction sequence differs from germline, possibly due to a read error. This specimen includes other DNA sequences encoding the same CDR3. The rearrangement uses TRBV30 and TRBJ1-6; perhaps TRBD1 as D (5 bases). The CDR3 runs 17 residues. The germline V gene has CDR1 GTSNPN and CDR2 SVGIG (reference sequence). CDR3 DNA sequence: TGTGCCGTAACCCATAGGGGCTCCAGCTCCTATAATTCGCCCCTCCACTTT. Translating gives CAVTHRGSSSYNSPLHF.

Comment on this clone: Other DNA sequences from this sample encode an identical CDR3 as well. The chain uses TRBV6-6 and TRBJ2-7; tentative D call: TRBD2 (5 bases). This CDR3 comprises 15 residues. Trimming pared 3 bases from V and 0 bases from J, leaving 12 bases between. The germline V gene has CDR1 MNHNY and CDR2 SVGAGI (reference sequence). CDR3 sequence (DNA): TGTGCCAGCAGTTATTCGGGGTCGAGCTCCTACGAGCAGTACTTC. It translates to CASSYSGSSSYEQYF.

The rearrangement uses TRBV7-6 and TRBJ1-2; maybe TRBD1 (6 bases). Germline CDR1 reads SGHVS; CDR2 reads FNYEAQ. The V end was cut by 3 bases, the J end by 4 bases, with 15 bases between. The CDR3 is 15 amino acids. The CDR3 DNA sequence: TGTGCCAGCAGCTTGGGCGGGATAGGGGGCTATGGCTACACCTTC. Its translation is CASSLGGIGGYGYTF. The full variable domain, completed using reference TRBV7-6 and TRBJ1-2, is GAGVSQSPRYKVTKRGQDVALRCDPISGHVSLYWYRQALGQGPEFLTYFNYEAQQDKSGLPNDRFSAERPEGSISTLTIQRTEQRDSAMYRCASSLGGIGGYGYTFGSGTRLTVV.

Turning to this clone: At the DNA level, this CDR3 is encoded by other sequences in the same sample as well. The rearrangement links TRBV5-1 to TRBJ1-3; 8 nucleotides align to TRBD1. Germline V gene data show CDR1 as SGHRS and CDR2 as YFSETQ. The CDR3 runs 14 residues. Trimming cost V 2 bases and J 4 bases; bases outside gene matches: 2. DNA for the CDR3: TGCGCCAGCAGCTTAGGACAGGGAGGAAACACCATATATTTT. This translates into CASSLGQGGNTIYF.